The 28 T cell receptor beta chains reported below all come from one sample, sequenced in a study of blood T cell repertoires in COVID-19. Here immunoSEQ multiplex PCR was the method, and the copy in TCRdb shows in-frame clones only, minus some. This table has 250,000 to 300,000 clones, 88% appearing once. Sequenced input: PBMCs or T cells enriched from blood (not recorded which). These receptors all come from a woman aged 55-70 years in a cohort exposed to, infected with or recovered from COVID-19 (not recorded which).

The CDR3, as DNA: TGTGCCAGCAGTGGCGGGGGGGGAAGCTACGAGCAGTACTTC. It translates to CASSGGGGSYEQYF. The chain combines TRBV2 with TRBJ2-7, with 9 bases fitting TRBD2. Germline lookup yields CDR1 SNHLY and CDR2 FYNNEI. CDR3 length: 14 residues. V shed 4 bases, J shed 3 bases, and the junction held 4 bases outside the gene matches.

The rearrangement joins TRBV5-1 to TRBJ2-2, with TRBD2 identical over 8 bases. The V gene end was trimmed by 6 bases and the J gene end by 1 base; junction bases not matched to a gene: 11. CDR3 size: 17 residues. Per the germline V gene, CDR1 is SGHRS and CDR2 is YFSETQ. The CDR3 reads CASTKVASGGNTGELFF. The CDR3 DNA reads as TGCGCCAGCACCAAGGTAGCGAGCGGGGGGAACACCGGGGAGCTGTTTTTT.

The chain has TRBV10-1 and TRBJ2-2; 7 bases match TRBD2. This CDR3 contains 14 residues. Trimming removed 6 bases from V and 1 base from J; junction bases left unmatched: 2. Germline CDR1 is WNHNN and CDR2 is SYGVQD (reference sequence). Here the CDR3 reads CASRTSKNTGELFF. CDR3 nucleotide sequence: TGCGCCAGCAGGACTAGCAAGAACACCGGGGAGCTGTTTTTT.

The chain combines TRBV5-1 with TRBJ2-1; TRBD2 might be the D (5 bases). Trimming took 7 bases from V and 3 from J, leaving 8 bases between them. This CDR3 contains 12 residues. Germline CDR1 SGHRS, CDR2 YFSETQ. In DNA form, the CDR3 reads TGCGCCAGCGGACTGGGCTACAATGAGCAGTTCTTC. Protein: CASGLGYNEQFF.

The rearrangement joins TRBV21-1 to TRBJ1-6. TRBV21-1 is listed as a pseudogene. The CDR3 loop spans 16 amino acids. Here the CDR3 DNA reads TGTGCCAGCAGCACCCGTCGACGGAGTGATAATTCACCCCTCCACTTT. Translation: CASSTRRRSDNSPLHF.

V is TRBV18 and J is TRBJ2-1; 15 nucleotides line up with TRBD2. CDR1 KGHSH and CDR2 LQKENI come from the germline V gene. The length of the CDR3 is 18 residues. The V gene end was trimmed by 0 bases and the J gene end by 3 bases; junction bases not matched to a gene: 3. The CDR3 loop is CASSPPGLAGGIYNEQFF. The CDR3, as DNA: TGTGCCAGCTCACCACCAGGACTAGCGGGAGGGATCTACAATGAGCAGTTCTTC. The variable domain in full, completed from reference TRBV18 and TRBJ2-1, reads NAGVMQNPRHLVRRRGQEARLRCSPMKGHSHVYWYRQLPEEGLKFMVYLQKENIIDESGMPKERFSAEFPKEGPSILRIQQVVRGDSAAYFCASSPPGLAGGIYNEQFFGPGTRLTVL.

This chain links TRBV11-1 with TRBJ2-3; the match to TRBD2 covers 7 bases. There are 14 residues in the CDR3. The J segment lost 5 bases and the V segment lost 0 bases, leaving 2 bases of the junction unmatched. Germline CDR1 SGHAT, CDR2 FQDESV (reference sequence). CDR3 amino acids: CASSLAASGDTQYF. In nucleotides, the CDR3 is TGTGCCAGCAGCTTAGCTGCTAGCGGAGATACGCAGTATTTT.

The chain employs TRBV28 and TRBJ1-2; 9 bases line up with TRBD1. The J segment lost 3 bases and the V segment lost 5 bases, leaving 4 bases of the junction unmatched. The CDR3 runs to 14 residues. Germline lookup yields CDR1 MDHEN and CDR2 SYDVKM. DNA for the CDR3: TGTGCCAGCAGTCAGGACAGGGGTGACTATGGCTACACCTTC. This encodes CASSQDRGDYGYTF.

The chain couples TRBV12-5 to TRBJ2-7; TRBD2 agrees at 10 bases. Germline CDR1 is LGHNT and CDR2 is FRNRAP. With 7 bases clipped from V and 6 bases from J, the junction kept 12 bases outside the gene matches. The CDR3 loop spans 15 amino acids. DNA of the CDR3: TGTGCTAGTGACTTCCAGCGGGAGGGCCGTCGCGAGCAGTACTTC. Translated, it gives CASDFQREGRREQYF.

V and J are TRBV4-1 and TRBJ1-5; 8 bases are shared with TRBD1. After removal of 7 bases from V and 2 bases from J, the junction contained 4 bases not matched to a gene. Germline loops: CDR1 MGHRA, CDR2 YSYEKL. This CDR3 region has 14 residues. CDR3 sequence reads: CASTTGVGNQPQHF. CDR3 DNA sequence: TGCGCCAGCACGACAGGGGTGGGCAATCAGCCCCAGCATTTT.

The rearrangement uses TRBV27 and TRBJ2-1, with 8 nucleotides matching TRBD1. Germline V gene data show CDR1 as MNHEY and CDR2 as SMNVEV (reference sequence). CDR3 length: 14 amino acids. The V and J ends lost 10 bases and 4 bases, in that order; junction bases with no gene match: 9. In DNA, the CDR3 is TGTGCCACCATCTACAGGGGGGTTTACAATGAGCAGTTCTTC. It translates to CATIYRGVYNEQFF.

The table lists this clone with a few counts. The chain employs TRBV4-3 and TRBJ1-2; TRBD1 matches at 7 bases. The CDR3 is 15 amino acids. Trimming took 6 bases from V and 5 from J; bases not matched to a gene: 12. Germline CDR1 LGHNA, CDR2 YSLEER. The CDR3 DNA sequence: TGCGCCAGCAGTCCGACGGACCCCAGGGGGTATGGCTACACCTTC. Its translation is CASSPTDPRGYGYTF.

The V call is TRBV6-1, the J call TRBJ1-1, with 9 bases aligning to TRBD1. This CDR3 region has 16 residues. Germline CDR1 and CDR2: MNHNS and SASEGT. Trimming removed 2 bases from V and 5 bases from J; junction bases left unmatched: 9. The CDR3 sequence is CASSEPKGQGRTEAFF. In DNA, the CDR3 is TGTGCCAGCAGTGAACCCAAAGGACAGGGGAGGACTGAAGCTTTCTTT.

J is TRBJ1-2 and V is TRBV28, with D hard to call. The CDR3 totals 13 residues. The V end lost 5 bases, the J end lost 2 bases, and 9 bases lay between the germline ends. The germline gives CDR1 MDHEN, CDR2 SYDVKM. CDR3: CASSPPSNYGYTF. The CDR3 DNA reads TGTGCCAGCAGTCCCCCAAGCAACTATGGCTACACCTTC.

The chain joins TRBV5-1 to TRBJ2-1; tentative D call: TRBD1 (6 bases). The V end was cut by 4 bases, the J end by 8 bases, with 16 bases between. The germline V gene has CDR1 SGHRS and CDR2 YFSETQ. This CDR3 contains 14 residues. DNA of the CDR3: TGCGCCAGCAGCGGCTACACAGGGTCGGATGAGCAGTTCTTC. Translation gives CASSGYTGSDEQFF.

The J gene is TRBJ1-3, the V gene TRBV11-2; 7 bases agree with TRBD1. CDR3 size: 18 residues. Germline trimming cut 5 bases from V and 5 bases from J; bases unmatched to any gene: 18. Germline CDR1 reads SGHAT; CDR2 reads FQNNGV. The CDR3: CASSPLWGLQGSRNTIYF. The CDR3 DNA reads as TGTGCCAGCAGCCCCCTCTGGGGGTTACAGGGGTCGAGAAACACCATATATTTT.

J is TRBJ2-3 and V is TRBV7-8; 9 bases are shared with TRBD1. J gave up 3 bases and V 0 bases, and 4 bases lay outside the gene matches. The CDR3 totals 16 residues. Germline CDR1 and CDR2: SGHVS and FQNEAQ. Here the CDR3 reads CASSLAWDRATDTQYF. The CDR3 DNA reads TGTGCCAGCAGCTTAGCCTGGGACAGGGCGACAGATACGCAGTATTTT.

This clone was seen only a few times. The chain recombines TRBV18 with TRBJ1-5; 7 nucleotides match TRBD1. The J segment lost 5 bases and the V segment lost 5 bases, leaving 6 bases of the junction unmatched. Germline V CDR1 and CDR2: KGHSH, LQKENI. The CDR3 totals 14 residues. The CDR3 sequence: CASSEGQFDQPQHF. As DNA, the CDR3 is TGTGCCAGCTCAGAGGGACAGTTTGATCAGCCCCAGCATTTT.

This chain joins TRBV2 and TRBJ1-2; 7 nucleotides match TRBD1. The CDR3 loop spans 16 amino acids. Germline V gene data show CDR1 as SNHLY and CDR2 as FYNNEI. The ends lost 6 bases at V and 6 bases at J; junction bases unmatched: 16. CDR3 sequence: CASRKDRAQAGDGYTF. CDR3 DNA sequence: TGTGCCAGCAGGAAAGACAGGGCCCAGGCCGGCGATGGCTACACCTTC.

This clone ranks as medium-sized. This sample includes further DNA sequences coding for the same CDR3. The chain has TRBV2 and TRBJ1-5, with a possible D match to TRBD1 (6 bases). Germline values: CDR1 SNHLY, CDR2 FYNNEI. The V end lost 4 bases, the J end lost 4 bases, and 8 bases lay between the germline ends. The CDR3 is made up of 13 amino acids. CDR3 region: CASSGGGNQPQHF. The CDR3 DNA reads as TGTGCCAGCAGTGGAGGGGGAAATCAGCCCCAGCATTTT.

CDR3 residues: CASSPWTRRDIQYF. The CDR3 DNA follows: TGTGCCAGCAGTCCTTGGACACGGAGGGACATTCAGTACTTC. The J gene is TRBJ2-4, the V gene TRBV6-5, with TRBD2 as a possible D gene (6 bases). Deletions cut 5 bases from V and 8 bases from J, with 16 bases between. Germline V gene lookup returns CDR1 MNHEY and CDR2 SVGAGI. There are 14 residues in the CDR3.

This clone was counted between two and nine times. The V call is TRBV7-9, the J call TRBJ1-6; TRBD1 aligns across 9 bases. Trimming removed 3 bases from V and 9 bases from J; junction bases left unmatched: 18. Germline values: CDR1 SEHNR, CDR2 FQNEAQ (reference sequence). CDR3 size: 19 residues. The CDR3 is CASSFVFGTGLRLGSPLHF. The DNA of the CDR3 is TGTGCCAGCAGCTTTGTGTTCGGGACAGGGCTTAGGTTAGGTTCACCCCTCCACTTT.

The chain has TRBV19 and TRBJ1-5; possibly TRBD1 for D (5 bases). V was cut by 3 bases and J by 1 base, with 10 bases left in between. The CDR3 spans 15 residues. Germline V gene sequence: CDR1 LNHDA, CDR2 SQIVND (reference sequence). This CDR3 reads CASSIRSGSNQPQHF. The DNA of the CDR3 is TGTGCCAGTAGTATTAGGTCAGGGAGCAATCAGCCCCAGCATTTT.

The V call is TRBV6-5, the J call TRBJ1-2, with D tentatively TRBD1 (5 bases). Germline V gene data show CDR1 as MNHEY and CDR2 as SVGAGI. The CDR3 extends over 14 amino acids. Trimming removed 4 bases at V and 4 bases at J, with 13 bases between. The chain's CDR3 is CASSSWGEVYGYTF. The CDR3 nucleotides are TGTGCCAGCAGTTCTTGGGGCGAGGTCTATGGCTACACCTTC.

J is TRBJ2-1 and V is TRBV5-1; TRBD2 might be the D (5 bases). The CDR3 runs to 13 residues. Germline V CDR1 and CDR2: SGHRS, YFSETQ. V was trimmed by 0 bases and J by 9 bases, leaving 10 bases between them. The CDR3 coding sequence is TGCGCCAGCAGCTTGGAGGGAGCGGCTGAGCAGTTCTTC. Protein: CASSLEGAAEQFF.

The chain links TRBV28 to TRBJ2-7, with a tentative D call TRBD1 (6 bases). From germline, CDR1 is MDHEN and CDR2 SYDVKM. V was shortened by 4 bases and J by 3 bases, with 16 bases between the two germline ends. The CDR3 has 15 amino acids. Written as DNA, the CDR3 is TGTGCCAGCAGTTCCAGGGGCAGGAGTGTCTACGAGCAGTACTTC. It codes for CASSSRGRSVYEQYF. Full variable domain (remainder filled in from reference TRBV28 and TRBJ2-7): DVKVTQSSRYLVKRTGEKVFLECVQDMDHENMFWYRQDPGLGLRLIYFSYDVKMKEKGDIPEGYSVSREKKERFSLILESASTNQTSMYLCASSSRGRSVYEQYFGPGTRLTVT.

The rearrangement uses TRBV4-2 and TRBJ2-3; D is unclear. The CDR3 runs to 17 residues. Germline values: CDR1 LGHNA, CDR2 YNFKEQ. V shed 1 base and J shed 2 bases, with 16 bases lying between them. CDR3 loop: CASSQAFSSVPTDTQYF. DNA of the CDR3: TGTGCCAGCAGCCAAGCGTTCTCCTCTGTTCCCACAGATACGCAGTATTTT.

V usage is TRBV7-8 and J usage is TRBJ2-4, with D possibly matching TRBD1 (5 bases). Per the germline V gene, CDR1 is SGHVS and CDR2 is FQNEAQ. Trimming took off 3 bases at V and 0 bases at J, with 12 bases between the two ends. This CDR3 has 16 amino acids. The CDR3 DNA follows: TGTGCCAGCAGCTTCACAGGACCCCTAGCCAAAAACATTCAGTACTTC. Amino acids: CASSFTGPLAKNIQYF.